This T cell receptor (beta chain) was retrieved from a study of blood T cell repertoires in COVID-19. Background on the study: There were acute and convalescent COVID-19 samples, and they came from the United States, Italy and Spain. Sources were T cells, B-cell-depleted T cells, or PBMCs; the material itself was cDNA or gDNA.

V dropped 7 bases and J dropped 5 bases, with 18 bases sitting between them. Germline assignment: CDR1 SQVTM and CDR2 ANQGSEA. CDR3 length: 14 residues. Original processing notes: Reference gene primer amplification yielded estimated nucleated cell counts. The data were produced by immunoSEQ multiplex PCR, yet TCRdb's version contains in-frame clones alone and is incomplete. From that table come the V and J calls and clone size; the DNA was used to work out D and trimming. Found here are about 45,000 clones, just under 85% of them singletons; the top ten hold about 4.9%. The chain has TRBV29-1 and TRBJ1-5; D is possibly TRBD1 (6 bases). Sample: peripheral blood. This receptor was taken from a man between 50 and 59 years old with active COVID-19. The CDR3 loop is CSAGEGGRHQPQHF. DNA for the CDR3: TGCAGCGCAGGAGAAGGGGGTAGGCATCAGCCCCAGCATTTT.